Listed below are T cell receptor beta chains from one sample, sequenced in a study of vaccination effects on CD4 cells after COVID-19. Sequencing was performed with immunoSEQ multiplex PCR; in TCRdb, only in-frame clones are kept and a portion is missing. Here the sample spans about 79,000 clones, approximately 74% being singletons. Their specific antigens are unknown. Sequenced material: CD4+ T cells from PBMCs cultured with HCoV-229E spike peptides, taken before COVID-19 vaccination. Source of these receptors: a human donor who received a COVID-19 vaccine. Both conserved end residues are part of each CDR3. The order of the fields is D gene, V gene, J gene, clone size, CDR3 protein, CDR3 DNA. D genes are given only for firm matches. Not all rows give a size; the values are once, few, many and, for expanded clones, a class.

TRBD1	TRBV24-1	TRBJ2-3	-	CATESGGQGAADTQYF	TGTGCCACCGAATCGGGGGGACAGGGGGCCGCAGATACGCAGTATTTT
-	TRBV2	TRBJ1-1	-	CASSDQVNTEAFF	TGTGCCAGCAGTGATCAGGTAAACACTGAAGCTTTCTTT
-	TRBV2	TRBJ1-6	few	CASRGSYNSPLHF	TGTGCCAGCAGGGGCTCCTATAATTCACCCCTCCACTTT
-	TRBV5-1	TRBJ1-4	-	CASSNKGGDEKLFF	TGCGCCAGCAGCAACAAGGGGGGAGATGAAAAACTGTTTTTT
TRBD1	TRBV18	TRBJ2-2	once	CASSPPDRGRELFF	TGTGCCAGCTCACCACCGGACAGGGGCCGGGAGCTGTTTTTT
-	TRBV6-5	TRBJ1-6	-	CASSLQLPGNSPLHF	TGTGCCAGCAGTTTACAGCTTCCGGGGAATTCACCCCTCCACTTT
TRBD1	TRBV5-1	TRBJ1-6	-	CASSLDRQGTNSPLHF	TGCGCCAGCAGCTTGGACCGACAGGGAACTAATTCACCCCTCCACTTT
TRBD2	TRBV18	TRBJ2-3	-	CASSGLERLLTDTQYF	TGTGCCAGCTCCGGACTAGAGCGGCTCCTCACAGATACGCAGTATTTT
TRBD1	TRBV7-8	TRBJ1-2	-	CASSFVGQGYGYTF	TGTGCCAGCAGCTTCGTGGGACAGGGGTATGGCTACACCTTC
TRBD2	TRBV5-1	TRBJ2-2	-	CASSSLSGGATGELFF	TGCGCCAGCAGCTCCCTGTCGGGGGGTGCCACCGGGGAGCTGTTTTTT
-	TRBV6-5	TRBJ1-2	-	CASSPDSFYGYTF	TGTGCCAGCAGCCCCGACAGCTTCTATGGCTACACCTTC
TRBD2	TRBV5-1	TRBJ2-2	-	CASSLALAGNNGELFF	TGCGCCAGCAGCTTGGCCTTAGCGGGGAATAACGGGGAGCTGTTTTTT
TRBD1	TRBV18	TRBJ1-3	once	CASSPNDGTATGNTIYF	TGTGCCAGCTCCCCGAACGATGGGACAGCCACTGGAAACACCATATATTTT
TRBD2	TRBV6-5	TRBJ2-5	-	CASSTSGIGSETQYF	TGTGCCAGCAGTACTAGCGGGATCGGGTCAGAGACCCAGTACTTC
-	TRBV5-6	TRBJ1-6	-	CASSFLGGDVTPLHF	TGTGCCAGCAGCTTTCTTGGGGGAGATGTCACACCCCTCCACTTT
-	TRBV30	TRBJ1-5	-	CAWSVARGGNQPQHF	TGTGCCTGGAGTGTAGCCCGGGGGGGAAATCAGCCCCAGCATTTT
-	TRBV12-3/TRBV12-4	TRBJ2-3	-	CASRTRDTQYF	TGTGCCAGCAGGACTAGAGATACGCAGTATTTT
-	TRBV2	TRBJ2-5	-	CASSVTRLETQYF	TGTGCCAGCAGTGTGACTAGATTGGAGACCCAGTACTTC
-	TRBV20-1	TRBJ2-2	-	CSARDGGELFF	TGCAGTGCTCGAGACGGCGGGGAGCTGTTTTTT
-	TRBV29-1	TRBJ1-2	few	CSVDRGSYGYTF	TGCAGCGTTGACAGGGGTAGCTATGGCTACACCTTC
-	TRBV6-1	TRBJ2-3	-	CASSDKNISPSTDTQYF	TGTGCCAGCAGTGATAAGAACATCAGTCCTAGCACAGATACGCAGTATTTT
-	TRBV19	TRBJ1-5	-	CASSIGGGTLSNQPQHF	TGTGCCAGTAGTATCGGGGGGGGGACACTTAGCAATCAGCCCCAGCATTTT
-	TRBV3-1/TRBV3-2	TRBJ1-2	once	CASSSDRPGYTF	TGTGCCAGCAGCTCCGACCGACCTGGCTACACCTTC
TRBD1	TRBV18	TRBJ2-1	-	CASSPPGTVYNEQFF	TGTGCCAGCTCACCTCCCGGGACAGTCTACAATGAGCAGTTCTTC
-	TRBV7-2	TRBJ1-3	-	CASSLVGQGSFGNTIYF	TGTGCCAGCAGCTTAGTAGGACAAGGTTCCTTTGGAAACACCATATATTTT
-	TRBV9	TRBJ2-5	-	CASSVSQAGRETQYF	TGTGCCAGCAGCGTAAGTCAGGCAGGAAGAGAGACCCAGTACTTC
-	TRBV5-1	TRBJ2-5	-	CASSLSETQYF	TGCGCCAGCAGCTTGTCGGAGACCCAGTACTTC
-	TRBV7-7	TRBJ2-1	few	CASSLRAGSSNEQFF	TGTGCCAGCAGCTTAAGGGCGGGGAGCTCCAATGAGCAGTTCTTC
-	TRBV5-4	TRBJ1-1	once	CASSLAFRGENTEAFF	TGTGCCAGCAGCTTGGCCTTCCGGGGGGAAAACACTGAAGCTTTCTTT
-	TRBV27	TRBJ1-5	few	CASSSRQRNQPQHF	TGTGCCAGCAGTTCGAGACAGCGCAATCAGCCCCAGCATTTT
TRBD1	TRBV6-5	TRBJ2-2	-	CASSYSRGRGGELFF	TGTGCCAGCAGTTACTCGAGGGGGCGAGGCGGGGAGCTGTTTTTT
-	TRBV2	TRBJ2-3	-	CASSADGHTDTQYF	TGTGCCAGCAGTGCGGACGGCCACACAGATACGCAGTATTTT
TRBD2	TRBV5-1	TRBJ2-4	-	CATRGGYPYAKNIQYF	TGCGCCACTCGGGGAGGGTACCCCTATGCCAAAAACATTCAGTACTTC
TRBD1	TRBV27	TRBJ1-5	-	CASSSLGQGKLQPQHF	TGTGCCAGCAGTTCGCTGGGACAGGGAAAACTTCAGCCCCAGCATTTT
TRBD1	TRBV5-6	TRBJ1-4	few	CASSEGTVEKLFF	TGTGCCAGCAGCGAGGGGACAGTTGAAAAACTGTTTTTT